The 21 T cell receptor beta chains listed next were all sequenced from one sample in a study of cytomegalovirus exposure and HLA in healthy donors. The PCR employed 60 Vbeta primers together with 13 Jbeta primers. The table came from immunoSEQ multiplex PCR; TCRdb's copy has only in-frame clones and leaves some out. The sample has about 120,000 clones; roughly 80% are singletons. The sample was PBMCs. These receptors were collected from a man between 18 and 35 years old in good health and CMV-seronegative.

The chain joins TRBV25-1 to TRBJ2-3; possibly TRBD1 for D (5 bases). The germline V and J ends were trimmed by 2 bases and 6 bases, with 6 bases remaining between them. This CDR3 is 12 amino acids long. Germline CDR1 and CDR2: MGHDK and SYGVNS. The CDR3 region is CASSEPGDTQYF. As DNA, the CDR3 is TGTGCCAGCAGTGAACCAGGGGATACGCAGTATTTT.

This clone was found a few times. The chain has TRBV6-5 and TRBJ2-2, with 10 nucleotides matching TRBD2. Trimming removed 3 bases from V and 6 bases from J; junction bases left unmatched: 7. Per germline, CDR1 MNHEY and CDR2 SVGAGI. The CDR3 covers 16 residues. CDR3 loop: CASSYTSGVVAGELFF. CDR3 nucleotides: TGTGCCAGCAGTTATACTAGCGGGGTAGTCGCCGGGGAGCTGTTTTTT.

The rearrangement links TRBV6-4 to TRBJ2-3, with a weak D call TRBD1 (5 bases). The CDR3 covers 16 residues. V lost 0 bases, J lost 0 bases, and 10 bases lay in between. Per the germline V gene, CDR1 is MRHNA and CDR2 is SNTAGT. The DNA of the CDR3 is TGTGCCAGCAGTGACTCGATGCCAGGGAGCACAGATACGCAGTATTTT. Translation gives CASSDSMPGSTDTQYF.

The chain is built from TRBV7-2 and TRBJ1-2, with a weak D call TRBD1 (6 bases). The CDR3 covers 14 residues. The V gene's germline CDR1 is SGHTA and CDR2 FQGNSA. V shed 1 base and J shed 0 bases, with 6 bases lying between them. CDR3: CASSLEGANYGYTF. The CDR3 DNA follows: TGTGCCAGCAGCTTAGAGGGGGCTAACTATGGCTACACCTTC.

The chain couples TRBV5-1 to TRBJ2-1; 8 bases fit TRBD2. The CDR3 runs to 14 residues. Germline CDR1 SGHRS, CDR2 YFSETQ. J was trimmed by 8 bases and V by 3 bases; bases with no gene match: 7. The CDR3 region has the DNA TGCGCCAGCAGCTCCGGACTAGCTCGGGATGAGCAGTTCTTC. It is translated as CASSSGLARDEQFF.

The rearrangement links TRBV5-6 to TRBJ2-5; D perhaps matches TRBD1 (5 bases). Germline CDR1 is SGHDT and CDR2 is YYEEEE. The V and J ends lost 4 bases and 1 base respectively, with 8 bases between them. The CDR3 has 13 residues. Here the CDR3 reads CASSPDSQETQYF. The CDR3 DNA sequence: TGTGCCAGCAGCCCCGACAGCCAAGAGACCCAGTACTTC.

This clone was detected only a few times. The V and J genes are TRBV6-5 and TRBJ2-3; TRBD1 might be the D (5 bases). The germline CDR1 and CDR2 sequences are MNHEY and SVGAGI. The length of the CDR3 is 15 residues. V lost 3 bases, J lost 2 bases, and 12 bases lay in between. For the CDR3, the DNA is TGTGCCAGCAGTTATACAGGCGAGAACACAGATACGCAGTATTTT. Its protein product is CASSYTGENTDTQYF.

This chain links TRBV27 with TRBJ1-2; D ambiguous. This CDR3 comprises 14 residues. The V gene's germline CDR1 is MNHEY and CDR2 SMNVEV (reference sequence). Deletions cut 8 bases from V and 3 bases from J, with 16 bases between. CDR3 amino acids: CASGGDGTHYGYTF. CDR3 bases: TGTGCCAGCGGCGGAGACGGCACACACTATGGCTACACCTTC.

The V gene is TRBV7-2, the J gene TRBJ1-4; weak D call: TRBD1 (6 bases). Germline loops: CDR1 SGHTA, CDR2 FQGNSA. The CDR3 contains 15 residues. Trimming took 2 bases from V and 8 from J, leaving 15 bases between them. CDR3 DNA sequence: TGTGCCAGCAGCTTACCGGACAGTGTTTGGGAAAAACTGTTTTTT. Protein product: CASSLPDSVWEKLFF.

The rearrangement links TRBV5-1 to TRBJ2-5, with 8 bases lining up with TRBD2. This CDR3 is 13 amino acids long. With 4 bases clipped from V and 5 bases from J, the junction kept 4 bases outside the gene matches. The germline gives CDR1 SGHRS, CDR2 YFSETQ. The CDR3 region is CASSLGTRETQYF. The CDR3 bases are TGCGCCAGCAGCCTTGGGACTAGGGAGACCCAGTACTTC.

This clone was counted only a few times. The chain combines TRBV19 with TRBJ2-7, with TRBD1 matching 8 bases. Germline V gene sequence: CDR1 LNHDA, CDR2 SQIVND (reference sequence). This CDR3 is 14 amino acids long. V dropped 3 bases and J dropped 6; count of bases not matched to a gene: 7. The CDR3 sequence: CASSMRQGAGEQYF. The CDR3 DNA reads TGTGCCAGTAGTATGAGGCAGGGGGCTGGCGAGCAGTACTTC.

The chain combines TRBV25-1 with TRBJ2-1, with 11 nucleotides matching TRBD2. CDR3 length: 15 amino acids. V lost 3 bases and J lost 9; bases outside the gene matches: 7. Germline V gene lookup returns CDR1 MGHDK and CDR2 SYGVNS. For the CDR3, the DNA is TGTGCCAGCAGTGATAATAGCGGGGGGGCGGGTGAGCAGTTCTTC. Amino acids: CASSDNSGGAGEQFF. Together with reference TRBV25-1 and TRBJ2-1, the CDR3 gives the full variable domain: EADIYQTPRYLVIGTGKKITLECSQTMGHDKMYWYQQDPGMELHLIHYSYGVNSTEKGDLSSESTVSRIRTEHFPLTLESARPSHTSQYLCASSDNSGGAGEQFFGPGTRLTVL.

This chain joins TRBV6-5 and TRBJ1-1; D may be TRBD1 (5 bases). V gave up 6 bases and J gave up 2 bases, with 16 bases separating them. There are 15 residues in the CDR3. Germline CDR1 and CDR2: MNHEY and SVGAGI. The DNA of the CDR3 is TGTGCCAGCAGCCTTGATCGGGGGTATAACACTGAAGCTTTCTTT. As protein: CASSLDRGYNTEAFF.

The chain has TRBV5-4 and TRBJ2-7; 7 bases agree with TRBD1. V dropped 3 bases and J dropped 0; count of bases not matched to a gene: 6. Germline-derived CDR1 and CDR2 are SGHNT and YYREEE (reference sequence). CDR3 length equals 15 residues. CDR3 coding DNA: TGTGCCAGCAGCTCCGGACAGGACCACTCCTACGAGCAGTACTTC. Residues: CASSSGQDHSYEQYF.

The chain combines TRBV1 with TRBJ2-7; the DNA was not used to check the table's D call, TRBD2. TRBV1 is recorded as a pseudogene. CDR3 length: 16 amino acids. CDR3 residues: CTSSPLAGGDSYEQYF. In DNA, the CDR3 is TGCACCAGCAGCCCTCTAGCGGGGGGAGATTCCTACGAGCAGTACTTC.

The rearrangement links TRBV19 to TRBJ1-3, with a possible D match to TRBD1 (5 bases). The CDR3 totals 15 residues. Trimming shortened V by 5 bases and J by 2 bases, and 13 bases separated the two germline ends. From germline, CDR1 is LNHDA and CDR2 SQIVND (reference sequence). The CDR3 DNA reads as TGTGCCAGTAGTCCCGCCCGGACACCTGGAAACACCATATATTTT. Protein product: CASSPARTPGNTIYF.

The rearrangement joins TRBV11-2 to TRBJ2-7; 9 positions match TRBD1. This CDR3 has 15 amino acids. Looked up from germline, CDR1 is SGHAT and CDR2 is FQNNGV. Trimming removed 5 bases from V and 4 bases from J; junction bases left unmatched: 9. This CDR3 reads CASSLGQGTVYEQYF. CDR3 bases: TGTGCCAGCAGCCTGGGACAGGGAACGGTTTACGAGCAGTACTTC.

Concerning this clone: A junction end diverges from the germline sequence, so it may reflect a read error. The chain employs TRBV7-9 and TRBJ2-7, with TRBD1 matching 7 bases. CDR1 SEHNR and CDR2 FQNEAQ come from the germline V gene (reference sequence). The CDR3 covers 12 residues. CDR3 nucleotides: TGTTCCAGCAGCCAGGGGGACTACGAGCAGTACTTC. Its translation: CSSSQGDYEQYF.

This clone was picked up a small number of times. This sequence joins TRBV5-4 and TRBJ1-1; no firm D call. CDR3 length: 13 amino acids. V was shortened by 2 bases and J by 1 base, with 6 bases between the two germline ends. The germline V gene encodes CDR1 SGHNT and CDR2 YYREEE (reference sequence). CDR3 in DNA: TGTGCCAGCAGCTTTGGGCCGAACACTGAAGCTTTCTTT. Residues: CASSFGPNTEAFF.

The chain carries TRBV11-3 and TRBJ2-7; 8 bases line up with TRBD1. Germline V gives CDR1 SGHNT, CDR2 YENEEA. V shed 9 bases, J shed 3 bases, and the junction held 13 bases outside the gene matches. The CDR3 has 15 residues. CDR3: CASSASRTGSYEQYF. The CDR3 region has the DNA TGTGCCAGTTCGGCGTCCAGGACAGGGAGCTACGAGCAGTACTTC.

The CDR3 coding sequence is TGCGCCAGCAGCGAGGGGGCAACTAATGAAAAACTGTTTTTT. This codes for CASSEGATNEKLFF. The gene calls are TRBV5-1 and TRBJ1-4, with D possibly being TRBD1 (6 bases). V lost 4 bases to trimming and J lost 0 bases, with 7 bases between them. The CDR3 runs 14 residues. Germline V gene lookup returns CDR1 SGHRS and CDR2 YFSETQ.